Described below is a single T cell receptor (beta chain) sequence and its context. The target antigen is unknown. The CDR3 sequence is 16 residues long. V lost 1 base to trimming and J lost 9 bases; unmatched junction nucleotides: 7. Germline V CDR1 and CDR2: LNHDA, SQIVND (reference sequence). This sample stems from a study of T cells in localized non-small cell lung cancer. Measured with immunoSEQ multiplex PCR; TCRdb has only the in-frame clones, and not every one. The table lists about 40,000 clones, approximately 80% of them singletons, with roughly 6.6% in the top ten. Study observations and caveats: Appearances in adjacent lung were noted for a median around 55 of the top 100 tumor clones. Adjacent uninvolved lung tissue had the highest T cell clonality, exceeding tumor.

Sequencing used peripheral blood mononuclear cells, obtained before any cancer treatment. This chain joins TRBV19 and TRBJ2-1; 12 nucleotides agree with TRBD2. This sequence was found in a male donor aged 60 or over with stage II lung adenocarcinoma. CDR3 sequence: CASSIATSGSGGEQFF. CDR3 nucleotide sequence: TGTGCCAGTAGTATAGCGACTAGCGGGAGTGGTGGTGAGCAGTTCTTC.